The 13 T cell receptor beta chains reported below all come from one sample, sequenced in a study of T cells in Graves' hyperthyroidism and ophthalmopathy. Amplified regions were TCR beta CDR3 sequences from RNA transcripts. The HTBI set primed first-round TCR CDR3 RT-PCR. One entry per CDR3 protein results from TCRdb running MiXCR on the multiplex PCR reads. This sample has hundreds of thousands of distinct CDR3 sequences; 15% to 17% occur once, and the top ten carry about a quarter. The sample consisted of blood. These receptors originate from a woman under 30 with Graves' hyperthyroidism that later progressed to Graves' ophthalmopathy.

The chain combines TRBV10-3 with TRBJ1-5, with D maybe TRBD1 (6 bases). CDR1 and CDR2 from the germline V gene are ENHRY and SYGVKD. The CDR3 is made up of 15 amino acids. The germline V and J ends were trimmed by 2 bases and 1 base, with 9 bases remaining between them. Here the CDR3 reads CAISEGGASNQPQHF. DNA for the CDR3: TGTGCCATCAGTGAGGGGGGCGCGAGCAATCAGCCCCAGCATTTT.

This clonotype was seen a handful of times. The chain combines TRBV7-6 with TRBJ2-1, with D unresolved. Between the trimmed V and J ends, which lost 2 bases and 5 bases, there was a span of 13 bases. The CDR3 is 15 residues long. CDR1 is SGHVS, CDR2 FNYEAQ, per germline. CDR3 residues: CASSLYGINNNEQFF. The CDR3 nucleotides read TGTGCCAGCAGCTTATATGGAATTAACAACAATGAGCAGTTCTTC.

This clonotype was found many times. V and J are TRBV28 and TRBJ2-5; D might be TRBD1 (6 bases). The CDR3 spans 16 residues. The germline V and J ends were trimmed by 1 base and 5 bases, with 17 bases remaining between them. The germline V gene encodes CDR1 MDHEN and CDR2 SYDVKM. The CDR3: CASSLYPKGDGETQYF. The CDR3 coding sequence is TGTGCCAGCAGTTTATACCCCAAGGGGGATGGCGAGACCCAGTACTTC.

This clonotype was counted at least ten times. The chain recombines TRBV6-1 with TRBJ1-3; TRBD1 agrees at 9 bases. V lost 5 bases, J lost 5 bases, and 4 bases stayed unmatched. The V gene's germline CDR1 is MNHNS and CDR2 SASEGT. The CDR3 loop spans 14 amino acids. The CDR3 DNA reads TGTGCCAGCAGTTCACAGGGGGCGAGAAACACCATATATTTT. Protein sequence: CASSSQGARNTIYF.

The gene calls are TRBV6-1 and TRBJ2-5; possibly TRBD2 for D (5 bases). CDR1 is MNHNS and CDR2 is SASEGT in the germline V gene. V lost 5 bases and J lost 5, with 12 bases in between. The CDR3 is made up of 13 amino acids. The CDR3, as DNA: TGTGCCAGCAGTCCTACTAGGATGGAGACCCAGTACTTC. This translates into CASSPTRMETQYF.

This clonotype was observed a handful of times. The chain has TRBV29-1 and TRBJ1-2, with D possibly being TRBD1 (6 bases). This CDR3 comprises 16 residues. CDR1 and CDR2 from the germline V gene are SQVTM and ANQGSEA. Trimming cost V 3 bases and J 3 bases, with 20 bases left between them. CDR3 residues: CSVEGGTGPLYYGYTF. The DNA for the CDR3 is TGCAGCGTTGAGGGGGGCACAGGACCCCTTTACTATGGCTACACCTTC.

This clonotype was recorded a few times. The CDR3 coding sequence is TGTGCCAGCAGTCCGCAGAGCTCTGGAAACACCATATATTTT. Amino acids: CASSPQSSGNTIYF. V and J are TRBV6-1 and TRBJ1-3; no definite D call. Trimming stripped 5 bases from V and 0 bases from J, with 8 bases between. From germline, CDR1 is MNHNS and CDR2 SASEGT. The CDR3 consists of 14 residues.

This clonotype was observed many times. This chain joins TRBV6-5 and TRBJ2-7, with D perhaps matching TRBD1 or TRBD2 (5 bases each). The V and J ends lost 2 bases and 3 bases respectively, with 14 bases between them. Germline assignment: CDR1 MNHEY and CDR2 SVGAGI. The CDR3 runs to 15 residues. The CDR3 coding sequence is TGTGCCAGCAGTTACGGGCAGGGAGTTTTCTACGAGCAGTACTTC. It translates to CASSYGQGVFYEQYF.

This clonotype was observed a few times. The J gene is TRBJ2-7, the V gene TRBV20-1; tentatively, D is TRBD2 (6 bases). The CDR3 is 13 amino acids. Germline V lookup: CDR1 DFQATT, CDR2 SNEGSKA (reference sequence). Trimming removed 2 bases from V and 1 base from J, with 9 bases in between. CDR3: CSARSGESYEQYF. CDR3 in DNA: TGCAGTGCTAGATCGGGGGAGTCCTACGAGCAGTACTTC.

This chain joins TRBV7-8 and TRBJ2-3; D possibly corresponds to TRBD2 (5 bases). Per the germline V gene, CDR1 is SGHVS and CDR2 is FQNEAQ. V lost 1 base and J 2 bases, leaving 13 bases between the germline ends. The CDR3 totals 16 residues. The CDR3 bases are TGTGCCAGCAGCTTAGGGCGGGTTCCCCACACAGATACGCAGTATTTT. Its protein is CASSLGRVPHTDTQYF.

This clonotype was seen ten or more times. V is TRBV29-1 and J is TRBJ2-3, with D possibly TRBD2 on 6 matching bases. Germline CDR1 reads SQVTM; CDR2 reads ANQGSEA. V shed 1 base and J shed 2 bases, with 10 bases lying between them. The CDR3 has 14 residues. CDR3 region: CSVEGAGNTDTQYF. The CDR3 bases are TGCAGCGTTGAAGGGGCGGGAAACACAGATACGCAGTATTTT.

This clonotype occurred a few times. V usage is TRBV3-1 and J usage is TRBJ1-1, with TRBD1 matching 7 bases. CDR1 and CDR2 from the germline V gene are LGHDT and YNNKEL (reference sequence). V dropped 4 bases and J dropped 10; count of bases not matched to a gene: 6. This CDR3 spans 12 amino acids. CDR3: CASSPLTGRAFF. The CDR3 DNA is TGTGCCAGCAGCCCCTTGACAGGGAGAGCTTTCTTT.

This clonotype was counted ten times or more. The CDR3, as DNA: TGTGCTAGTGGTTTGGTAGAGCGGGGGAATAATCAGCCCCAGCATTTT. It codes for CASGLVERGNNQPQHF. The chain links TRBV12-5 to TRBJ1-5; TRBD1 might be the D (5 bases). Per germline, CDR1 LGHNT and CDR2 FRNRAP. Trimming shortened V by 0 bases and J by 4 bases, and 13 bases separated the two germline ends. The CDR3 is made up of 16 amino acids.